A single T cell receptor beta chain is shown here with its context. In germline, CDR1 is LGHNA, CDR2 YSLEER. The CDR3 is made up of 15 amino acids. Trimming removed 4 bases from V and 6 bases from J; junction bases left unmatched: 6. This sample is drawn from a study of blood T cell repertoires in COVID-19. Study details: Acute-phase and convalescent COVID-19 samples originated in the United States, Italy and Spain.

Authors' data handling: The assay estimated nucleated cells by amplifying reference gene primers. Data came from immunoSEQ multiplex PCR; TCRdb stores just in-frame clones and leaves some out. V, J and clone size were drawn from that table, and D and trimming were deduced from the DNA. The sample holds about 64,000 clones, more than 65% seen once. The sequence derives from a human donor in a cohort sampled during active COVID-19. The sequencing sample was made of peripheral blood. This chain uses TRBV4-3 with TRBJ2-1; 10 bases match TRBD1. The CDR3 protein is CASSLDRGGLNEQFF. CDR3 DNA: TGCGCCAGCAGCCTGGACAGGGGGGGACTCAATGAGCAGTTCTTC.